This record looks at one T cell receptor beta chain sequence and its context. Its antigen is as yet unknown. The data belong to a study of cytomegalovirus exposure and HLA in healthy donors. Study-level information: The roughly 120 million unique TCR beta sequences, from around 200 million T cells, were found by an earlier analysis. There were over 350 genotyped donors. Of these, roughly 80% fell in the genetic ancestry cluster associated with self-reported Caucasian donors. Study results and caveats: Being indistinguishable, some V segments were excluded, TRBV6-2 and TRBV6-3 among them.

PCR used 60 Vbeta primers and 13 Jbeta primers. Some clones are missing from TCRdb's copy, which holds only in-frame ones; the method was immunoSEQ multiplex PCR. The sample has under 300,000 clones; about 86% are singletons. V was clipped by 3 bases and J by 0 bases, with 10 bases between them. CDR1 SNHLY and CDR2 FYNNEI come from the germline V gene. The CDR3 is made up of 15 amino acids. Sequenced: PBMCs. The chain carries TRBV2 and TRBJ2-3; D is ambiguous. This receptor was identified in a woman in her sixties in good health and CMV-seropositive. The CDR3 loop is CASSDGGRSTDTQYF. In DNA, the CDR3 is TGTGCCAGCAGTGATGGTGGCAGGAGCACAGATACGCAGTATTTT.